The 3 T cell receptor beta chains below all came from one sample that was sequenced in a study of T cell responses to AZD1222 COVID-19 vaccine. The data were produced by immunoSEQ multiplex PCR, yet TCRdb's version contains in-frame clones alone and is incomplete. The sample yields roughly 80,000 clones, 75% to 95% seen once. Here the sequenced sample was peripheral blood, taken 28 days after the second AZD1222 dose. Every receptor here comes from an adult who received the AZD1222 COVID-19 vaccine.

The V and J genes are TRBV28 and TRBJ2-2, with a tentative D call TRBD1 (6 bases). CDR3 length equals 15 residues. The germline gives CDR1 MDHEN, CDR2 SYDVKM. V lost 3 bases, J lost 5 bases, and 13 bases lay in between. As DNA, the CDR3 is TGTGCCAGCAGTTTGAGAACAGGGTGGACCGGGGAGCTGTTTTTT. Protein: CASSLRTGWTGELFF.

V is TRBV5-4 and J is TRBJ2-5, with a weak D call TRBD1 (5 bases). Germline assignment: CDR1 SGHNT and CDR2 YYREEE (reference sequence). V shed 6 bases and J shed 5 bases, with 17 bases lying between them. The CDR3 has 14 residues. Written as DNA, the CDR3 is TGTGCCAGCAAGGGGCTATCCCTCGGGGAGACCCAGTACTTC. Amino acids: CASKGLSLGETQYF.

With regard to this clone: One end of the junction is discordant with germline, which a read error may explain. The CDR3 reads CASSFGGATPYEQYF. CDR3 nucleotide sequence: TGTGCCAGTAGTTTTGGGGGGGCGACACCCTACGAGCAGTACTTC. J is TRBJ2-7 and V is TRBV28; possible D gene TRBD2, 7 bases. The length of the CDR3 is 15 residues. CDR1 is MDHEN, CDR2 SYDVKM, per germline. The full variable domain, rest sourced from reference TRBV28 and TRBJ2-7, is DVKVTQSSRYLVKRTGEKVFLECVQDMDHENMFWYRQDPGLGLRLIYFSYDVKMKEKGDIPEGYSVSREKKERFSLILESASTNQTSMYLCASSFGGATPYEQYFGPGTRLTVT.